The text below deals with one TCR beta chain. Its cognate antigen is unknown. A clone one base away is much larger, so this may be a read error. The entry originates in a study of Graves' ophthalmopathy and Graves' hyperthyroidism. Overall study findings and caveats: Most clonotypes expanded in thyroid above 0.001 frequency were present in blood too.

CDR1 is ENHRY and CDR2 is SYGVKD in the germline V gene. There are 14 residues in the CDR3. Amplification of the TCR beta CDR3 regions used RNA transcripts (as template). The workflow started with a first-round RT-PCR run with HTBI primers and then moved on to a second-round multiplex PCR. TCRdb reanalysed the multiplex PCR reads using MiXCR and keeps one entry per CDR3 protein. Here the sample spans about 1.1 million distinct CDR3 sequences, about 40% being singletons. Newly diagnosed hyperthyroidism donors, aged 18 to 65, duration under 2 months. Excluded were patients with other autoimmune diseases, uncontrolled infections, pregnancy or lactation. Serum thyroxine and TRAb, along with clinical symptoms, thyroid ultrasound and orbital computed tomography, were what diagnosis relied on.

V gene TRBV10-3 combines with J gene TRBJ1-1; 11 nucleotides agree with TRBD1. What was sequenced was peripheral blood or thyroid tissue (not recorded which). This TCR was sampled from an adult man with Graves' hyperthyroidism. The CDR3 DNA sequence: TGTGTCAGCAACCAGGACAGGGGGCTCACTGAAGCTTTCTTT. This sequence encodes CVSNQDRGLTEAFF.